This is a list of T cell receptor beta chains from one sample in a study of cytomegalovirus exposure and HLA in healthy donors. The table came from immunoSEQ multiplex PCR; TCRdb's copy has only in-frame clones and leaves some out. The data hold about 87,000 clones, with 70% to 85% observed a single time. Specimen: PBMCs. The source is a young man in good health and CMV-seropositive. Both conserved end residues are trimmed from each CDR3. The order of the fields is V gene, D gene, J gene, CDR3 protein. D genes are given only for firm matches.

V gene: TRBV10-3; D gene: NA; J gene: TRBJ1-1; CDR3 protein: AIRLVLNTEAF
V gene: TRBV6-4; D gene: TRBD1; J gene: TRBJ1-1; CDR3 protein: ASSDSDRGTEAF
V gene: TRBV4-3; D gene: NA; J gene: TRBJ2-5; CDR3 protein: ASSQGLVDRQETQY
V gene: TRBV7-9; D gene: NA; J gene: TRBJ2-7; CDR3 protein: ASSLGVLYEQY
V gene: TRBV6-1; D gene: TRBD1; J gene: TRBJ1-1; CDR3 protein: ASSLEDRAPEAF
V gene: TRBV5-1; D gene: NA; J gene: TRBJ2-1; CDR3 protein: ASSSAGGYNEQF
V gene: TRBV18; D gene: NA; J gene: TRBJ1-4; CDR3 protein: ASSPYIRGKDEKLF
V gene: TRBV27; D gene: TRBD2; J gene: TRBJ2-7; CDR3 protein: ASREGGYRSYEQY
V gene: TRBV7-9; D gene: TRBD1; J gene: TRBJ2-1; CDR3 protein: ASSLYPRTGYNEQF
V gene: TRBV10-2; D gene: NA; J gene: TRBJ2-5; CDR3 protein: ASYAFRGETQY
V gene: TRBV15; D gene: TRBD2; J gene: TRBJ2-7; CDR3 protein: ATSRDVTSGYEQY
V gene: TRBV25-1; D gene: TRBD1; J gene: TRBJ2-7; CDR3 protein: ASSLTGSSYEQY
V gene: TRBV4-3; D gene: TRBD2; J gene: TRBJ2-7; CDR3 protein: ASSQDRAGGIEQY
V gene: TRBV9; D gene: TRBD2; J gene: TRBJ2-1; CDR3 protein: ASSVGGGRSSYNEQF
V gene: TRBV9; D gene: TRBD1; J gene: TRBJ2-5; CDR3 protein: ASSLQDRVPETQY
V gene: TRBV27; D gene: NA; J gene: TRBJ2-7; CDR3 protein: ASSLRGMLYEQY
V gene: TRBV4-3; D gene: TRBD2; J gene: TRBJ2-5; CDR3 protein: ASGGLAGETQY
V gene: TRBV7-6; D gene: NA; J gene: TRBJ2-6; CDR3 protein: ASSLVTYSGANVLT
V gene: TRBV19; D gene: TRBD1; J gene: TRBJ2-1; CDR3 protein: ASSQGDTYNEQF
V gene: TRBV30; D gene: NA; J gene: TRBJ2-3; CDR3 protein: AWSVNSDTQY
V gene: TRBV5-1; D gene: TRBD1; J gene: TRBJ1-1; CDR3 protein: ASSLGGGYTEAF
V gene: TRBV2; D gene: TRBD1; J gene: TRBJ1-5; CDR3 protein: ASRVGGPGNQPQH
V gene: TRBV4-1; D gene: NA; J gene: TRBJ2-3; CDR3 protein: ASSQVGGASQY
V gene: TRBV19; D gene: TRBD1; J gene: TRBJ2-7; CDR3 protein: ASNSGTGEYEQY
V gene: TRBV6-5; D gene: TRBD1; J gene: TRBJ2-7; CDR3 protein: ASSLGQGGYEQY
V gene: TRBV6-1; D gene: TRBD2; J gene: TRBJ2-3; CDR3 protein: ASSSSGISTDTQY
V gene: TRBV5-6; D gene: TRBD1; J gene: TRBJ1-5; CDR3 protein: ASSADRAAPQH
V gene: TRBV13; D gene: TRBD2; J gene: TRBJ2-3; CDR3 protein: ASSPGLAGSTDTQY
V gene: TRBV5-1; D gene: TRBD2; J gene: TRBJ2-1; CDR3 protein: ASSFGTSGRNEQF
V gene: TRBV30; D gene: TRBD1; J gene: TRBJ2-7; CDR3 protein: AWGDSYEQY
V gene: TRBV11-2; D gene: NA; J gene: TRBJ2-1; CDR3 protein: ASSLGGSSYNEQF
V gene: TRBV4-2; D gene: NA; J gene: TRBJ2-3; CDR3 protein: ASSQTQGRDTQY
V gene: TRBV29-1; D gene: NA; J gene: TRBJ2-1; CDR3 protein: SVEDWDTQYNEQF
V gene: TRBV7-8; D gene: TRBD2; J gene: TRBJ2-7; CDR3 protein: ASSLAGGTYEQY
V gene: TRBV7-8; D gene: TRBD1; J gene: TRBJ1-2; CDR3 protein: ASSLAGTDGYT
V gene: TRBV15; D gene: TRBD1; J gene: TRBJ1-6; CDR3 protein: ATSRDLRDRGYSPLH
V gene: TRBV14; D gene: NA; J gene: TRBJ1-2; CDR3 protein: ASSPSRGDRDNYGYT
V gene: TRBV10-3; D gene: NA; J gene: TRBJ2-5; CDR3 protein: AIGSSQGQETQY
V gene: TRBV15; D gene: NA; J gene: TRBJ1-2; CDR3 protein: ATSRDRQNPKYGYT
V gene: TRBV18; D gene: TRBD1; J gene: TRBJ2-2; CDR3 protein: ASSPTGGPGELF
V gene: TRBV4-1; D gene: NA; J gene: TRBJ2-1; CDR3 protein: ASSQEVPGHDNEQF
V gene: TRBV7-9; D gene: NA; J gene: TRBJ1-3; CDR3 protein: ASSQANTIY
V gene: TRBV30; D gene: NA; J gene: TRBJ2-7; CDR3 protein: AWSSPRGEKY
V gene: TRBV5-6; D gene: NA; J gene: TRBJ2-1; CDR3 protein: ASSFLMSSSYNEQF
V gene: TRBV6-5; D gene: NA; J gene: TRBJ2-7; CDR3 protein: ASSYSPYEQY
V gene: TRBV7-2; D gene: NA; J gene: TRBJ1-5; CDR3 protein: ASSSDRNQPQH
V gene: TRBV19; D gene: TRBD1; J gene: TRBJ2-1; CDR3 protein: ASMRDRDYNEQF
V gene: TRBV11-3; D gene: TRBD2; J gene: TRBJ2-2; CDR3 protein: ASSRTSGMDTGELF
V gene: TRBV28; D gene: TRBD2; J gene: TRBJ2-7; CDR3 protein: ASSLTPGLASYEQY
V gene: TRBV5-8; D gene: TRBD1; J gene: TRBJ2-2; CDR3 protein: ASSKGQGWTGELF
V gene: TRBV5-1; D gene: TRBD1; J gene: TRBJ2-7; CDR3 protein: ASSTDRSTYEQY
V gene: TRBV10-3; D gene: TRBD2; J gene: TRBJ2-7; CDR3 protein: AISKSGGSSYEQY